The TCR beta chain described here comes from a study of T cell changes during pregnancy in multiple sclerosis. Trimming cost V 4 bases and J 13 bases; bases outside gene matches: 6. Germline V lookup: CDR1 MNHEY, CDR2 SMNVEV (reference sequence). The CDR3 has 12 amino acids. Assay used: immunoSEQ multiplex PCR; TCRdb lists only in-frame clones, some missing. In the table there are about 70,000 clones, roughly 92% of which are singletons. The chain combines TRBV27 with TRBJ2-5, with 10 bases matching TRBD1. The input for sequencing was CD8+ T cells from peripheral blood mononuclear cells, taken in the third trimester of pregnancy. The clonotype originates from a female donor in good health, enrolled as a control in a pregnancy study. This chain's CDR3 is CASSYDRGPVYF. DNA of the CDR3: TGTGCCAGCAGTTATGACAGGGGGCCGGTGTACTTC.